These T cell receptor beta chains were read from a single sample in a study of Ad26.COV2.S vaccination and SARS-CoV-2 variants. TCRdb's table, derived via immunoSEQ multiplex PCR, lists solely in-frame clones and lacks some. The sample holds approximately 480,000 clones, about 83% seen once. The specimen comprised peripheral blood, sampled in a trial of Ad26.COV2.S vaccine versus placebo. The receptors come from a person between 18 and 65 years old who received the Ad26.COV2.S COVID-19 vaccine or a placebo. CDR3s include the opening cysteine and the closing phenylalanine or tryptophan. Fields, in order: J gene, V gene, D gene, clone size, CDR3 DNA, CDR3 protein. D genes are given only for firm matches. Some rows have no size entry. The others give once, few or many, or a class for an expanded clone.

j_gene: TRBJ1-5; v_gene: TRBV20-1; d_gene: NA; abundance: NA; CDR3nt: TGCAGTGCTAGTCGAGGGCTTGGCAATCAGCCCCAGCATTTT; CDR3aa: CSASRGLGNQPQHF
j_gene: TRBJ2-7; v_gene: TRBV4-2; d_gene: NA; abundance: NA; CDR3nt: TGTGCCAGCAGCCCGCTGGGTGGTAGCGAGTACGAGCAGTACTTC; CDR3aa: CASSPLGGSEYEQYF
j_gene: TRBJ1-2; v_gene: TRBV28; d_gene: NA; abundance: NA; CDR3nt: TGTGCCAGCAGAACCCCCAAAGAGGGGGAGGGTGGCTACACCTTC; CDR3aa: CASRTPKEGEGGYTF
j_gene: TRBJ2-1; v_gene: TRBV30; d_gene: NA; abundance: NA; CDR3nt: TGTGCCTGGAGACAGGGCGATATAGTCAATGAGCAGTTCTTC; CDR3aa: CAWRQGDIVNEQFF
j_gene: TRBJ2-7; v_gene: TRBV16; d_gene: TRBD2; abundance: NA; CDR3nt: TGTGCCAGCAGCCAATCGACTAGCGGGAGCTACGAGCAGTACTTC; CDR3aa: CASSQSTSGSYEQYF
j_gene: TRBJ2-1; v_gene: TRBV11-2; d_gene: TRBD2; abundance: NA; CDR3nt: TGTGCCAGCAGCAGGTGGACTAGCGGGAGGATACCATACAATGAGCAGTTCTTC; CDR3aa: CASSRWTSGRIPYNEQFF
j_gene: TRBJ2-5; v_gene: TRBV5-1; d_gene: NA; abundance: NA; CDR3nt: TGCGCCAGCAGCGAAACCGGGACACGAGAGACCCAGTACTTC; CDR3aa: CASSETGTRETQYF
j_gene: TRBJ2-2; v_gene: TRBV9; d_gene: NA; abundance: NA; CDR3nt: TGTGCCAGCAGCGTGGGGGTGGGAACCGGGGAGCTGTTTTTT; CDR3aa: CASSVGVGTGELFF
j_gene: TRBJ2-7; v_gene: TRBV7-3; d_gene: NA; abundance: few; CDR3nt: TGTGCCAGCAGCCTTGGGGTAACTGGCGGCGAGCAGTACTTC; CDR3aa: CASSLGVTGGEQYF
j_gene: TRBJ2-2; v_gene: TRBV19; d_gene: NA; abundance: NA; CDR3nt: TGTGCCAGTAGTCCCCGGTCTGGTCTTTCCGGGGAGCTGTTTTTT; CDR3aa: CASSPRSGLSGELFF
j_gene: TRBJ2-1; v_gene: TRBV30; d_gene: NA; abundance: NA; CDR3nt: TGTGCCTGGAGCCCTACTCGCAATGAGCAGTTCTTC; CDR3aa: CAWSPTRNEQFF
j_gene: TRBJ2-3; v_gene: TRBV7-2; d_gene: NA; abundance: NA; CDR3nt: TGTGCCAGCAGCCAAACCTACACAGATACGCAGTATTTT; CDR3aa: CASSQTYTDTQYF
j_gene: TRBJ2-2; v_gene: TRBV7-9; d_gene: TRBD1; abundance: NA; CDR3nt: TGTGCCAGCAGAGAATCGGGACAGGGGACCGGGGAGCTGTTTTTT; CDR3aa: CASRESGQGTGELFF
j_gene: TRBJ1-1; v_gene: TRBV30; d_gene: NA; abundance: NA; CDR3nt: TGTGCCTGGAGTGGGGATACAGGAACTGAAGCTTTCTTT; CDR3aa: CAWSGDTGTEAFF
j_gene: TRBJ1-5; v_gene: TRBV28; d_gene: NA; abundance: NA; CDR3nt: TGTGCCAGCATCAGTTTAGGGATTCAGCCCCAGCATTTT; CDR3aa: CASISLGIQPQHF
j_gene: TRBJ1-1; v_gene: TRBV11-3; d_gene: TRBD1; abundance: NA; CDR3nt: TGTGCCAGCAGCGCGAGGACAGGGGAAGCTTTCTTT; CDR3aa: CASSARTGEAFF
j_gene: TRBJ1-2; v_gene: TRBV29-1; d_gene: NA; abundance: once; CDR3nt: TGCAGCGTCCACGGGGGGGGAGCTAACTATGGCTACACCTTC; CDR3aa: CSVHGGGANYGYTF
j_gene: TRBJ2-2; v_gene: TRBV2; d_gene: NA; abundance: few; CDR3nt: TGTGCCAGCAGTGAAGCGGGGGCCACCGGGGAGCTGTTTTTT; CDR3aa: CASSEAGATGELFF
j_gene: TRBJ2-2; v_gene: TRBV7-9; d_gene: TRBD1; abundance: NA; CDR3nt: TGTGCCAGCAGCTCCCCAGGACAGGGGAACACCGGGGAGCTGTTTTTT; CDR3aa: CASSSPGQGNTGELFF
j_gene: TRBJ2-7; v_gene: TRBV29-1; d_gene: NA; abundance: few; CDR3nt: TGCAGCGTTGAAGGGCGGGACACCTACGAGCAGTACTTC; CDR3aa: CSVEGRDTYEQYF
j_gene: TRBJ2-2; v_gene: TRBV5-1; d_gene: TRBD2; abundance: NA; CDR3nt: TGCGCCAGCAGCTTGGACCCCGGGACTAGAACCGGGGAGCTGTTTTTT; CDR3aa: CASSLDPGTRTGELFF
j_gene: TRBJ2-7; v_gene: TRBV27; d_gene: TRBD1; abundance: NA; CDR3nt: TGTGCCAGCAGTTCCCTAGGACAGGGGTTCGAGCAGTACTTC; CDR3aa: CASSSLGQGFEQYF
j_gene: TRBJ2-7; v_gene: TRBV5-3; d_gene: TRBD2; abundance: NA; CDR3nt: TGTGCCAGAAGCTTGGGGCTAGCGGGATTCCTCGAGCAGTACTTC; CDR3aa: CARSLGLAGFLEQYF
j_gene: TRBJ2-6; v_gene: TRBV19; d_gene: NA; abundance: NA; CDR3nt: TGTGCCAGTAGTATAGGGGCTGGGGCCAACGTCCTGACTTTC; CDR3aa: CASSIGAGANVLTF
j_gene: TRBJ2-5; v_gene: TRBV7-2; d_gene: TRBD2; abundance: once; CDR3nt: TGTGCCAGCAGCTTATTCGGCGGGGGGGAGACCCAGTACTTC; CDR3aa: CASSLFGGGETQYF
j_gene: TRBJ1-1; v_gene: TRBV18; d_gene: TRBD1; abundance: once; CDR3nt: TGTGCCAGCTCCCCCCAGGGGGCCAACACTGAAGCTTTCTTT; CDR3aa: CASSPQGANTEAFF
j_gene: TRBJ1-6; v_gene: TRBV27; d_gene: NA; abundance: NA; CDR3nt: TGTGCCAGCAGTTTTACCCCTCCCCATAGCTCCTATAATTCACCCCTCCACTTT; CDR3aa: CASSFTPPHSSYNSPLHF
j_gene: TRBJ2-7; v_gene: TRBV7-8; d_gene: NA; abundance: NA; CDR3nt: TGTGCCAGCAGCTTGCAAAGTACTTCGAGGCCCCCCTCACGGAACTACGAGCAGTACTTC; CDR3aa: CASSLQSTSRPPSRNYEQYF
j_gene: TRBJ1-6; v_gene: TRBV5-1; d_gene: TRBD1; abundance: NA; CDR3nt: TGCGCCAGCAGCTTGCCGACAGGGGTTAATTCACCCCTCCACTTT; CDR3aa: CASSLPTGVNSPLHF
j_gene: TRBJ1-2; v_gene: TRBV15; d_gene: NA; abundance: few; CDR3nt: TGTGCCACCAGCAGGGTGGTAGGGGGAGCCTATGGCTACACCTTC; CDR3aa: CATSRVVGGAYGYTF
j_gene: TRBJ1-3; v_gene: TRBV4-2; d_gene: NA; abundance: NA; CDR3nt: TGTGCCAGCAGCCAAGATCGCCGAAACACCATATATTTT; CDR3aa: CASSQDRRNTIYF
j_gene: TRBJ2-1; v_gene: TRBV10-3; d_gene: TRBD2; abundance: NA; CDR3nt: TGTGCCATCAGTGAGTGGCGGGAGGCCCGGGATGAGCAGTTCTTC; CDR3aa: CAISEWREARDEQFF
j_gene: TRBJ1-2; v_gene: TRBV7-2; d_gene: NA; abundance: NA; CDR3nt: TGTGCCAGCAGCTTAGGCGGGGGGAAAACTTGGGAACATGGCTACACCTTC; CDR3aa: CASSLGGGKTWEHGYTF
j_gene: TRBJ1-2; v_gene: TRBV27; d_gene: TRBD1; abundance: NA; CDR3nt: TGTGCCAGCAGTTTGGGACAGGGGGCGTATGGCTACACCTTC; CDR3aa: CASSLGQGAYGYTF
j_gene: TRBJ2-6; v_gene: TRBV29-1; d_gene: NA; abundance: NA; CDR3nt: TGCAGCGTGATGTCTGGGGCCAACGTCCTGACTTTC; CDR3aa: CSVMSGANVLTF